These T cell receptor beta chains were read from a single sample in a study of CD8 T cells in ankylosing spondylitis. MiXCR, run by TCRdb on the 5' RACE reads, gives a single entry per CDR3 protein. The sample comprises 150,000 to 200,000 distinct CDR3 sequences, over 10% of which are singletons, and approximately 11% rests with the top ten. Sequenced sample: blood, either unsorted or a sorted T cell fraction (not recorded which). These receptors all come from a female donor with ankylosing spondylitis or in good health (not recorded which). Both conserved end residues are part of each CDR3. The D gene is left open where the match is weak. The size field is filled for only some rows; it gives once, few, many or a size class.

clone_size,d_call,j_call,v_call,cdr3_nt,cdr3_aa
few,TRBD1,TRBJ1-2,TRBV7-3,TGTGCCAGCAGCTCGCATCTCAGGGGGATCGGAGTGGGCTACACCTTC,CASSSHLRGIGVGYTF
many,TRBD1,TRBJ2-4,TRBV12-3/TRBV12-4,TGTGCCAGCAGTCCGTCGGGGACAGGGGGCATTCAGTACTTC,CASSPSGTGGIQYF
many,NA,TRBJ2-3,TRBV27,TGTGCCAGCAGTCCGGACAGTTGGAGCACGCAGTATTTT,CASSPDSWSTQYF
many,NA,TRBJ1-1,TRBV12-3/TRBV12-4,TGTGCCAGCATCCGCAGGGGAATAACTGAAGCTTTCTTT,CASIRRGITEAFF
many,NA,TRBJ1-5,TRBV7-2,TGTGCCAGCAGCTTAGGAACCAGGGTTAAGTCTCAGCCCCAGCATTTT,CASSLGTRVKSQPQHF
many,NA,TRBJ1-2,TRBV20-1,TGCAGTGCTAGACTTGGAGGGTATGGCTACACCTTC,CSARLGGYGYTF
NA,NA,TRBJ2-3,TRBV4-2,TGTGCCAGCAGCCAAGATAGAGGGGGTGTAGATACGCAGTATTTT,CASSQDRGGVDTQYF
many,TRBD1,TRBJ1-1,TRBV11-3,TGTGCCAGCAGCATCAGGGGGCAGGCGAACACTGAAGCTTTCTTT,CASSIRGQANTEAFF
many,NA,TRBJ1-2,TRBV27,TGTGCCAGCAGTTTAGGGGGAAGGTTTAACTATGGCTACACCTTC,CASSLGGRFNYGYTF
few,NA,TRBJ1-4,TRBV4-3,TGCGCCAGCAGCCAAGATCGAATAGGGACGTGGGAAAAACTGTTTTTT,CASSQDRIGTWEKLFF
few,NA,TRBJ1-6,TRBV12-3/TRBV12-4,TGTGCCAGCAGTTTAAATTCGGGTGGGAATTCACCCCTCCACTTT,CASSLNSGGNSPLHF
few,NA,TRBJ2-5,TRBV27,TGTGCCAGCAAAACGACAGACCCTCAAGAGACCCAGTACTTC,CASKTTDPQETQYF
few,TRBD2,TRBJ2-1,TRBV20-1,TGCAGTCCGAGCCAGCGGGGGAACCAGTTCTTC,CSPSQRGNQFF
NA,NA,TRBJ2-1,TRBV27,TGTGCCAGCATAGTGCGGGCCCAAGGATCTGAGCAGTTCTTC,CASIVRAQGSEQFF
NA,NA,TRBJ2-7,TRBV30,TGTGCCTGGAGTAATAGCGGACCCTTGGAGCAGTACTTC,CAWSNSGPLEQYF
few,NA,TRBJ1-1,TRBV4-3,TGCGCCAGCAGCCAAGACCCTCTGCGGGGGATGAACACTGAAGCTTTCTTT,CASSQDPLRGMNTEAFF
few,TRBD2,TRBJ2-1,TRBV28,TGTGCCAGCAGTTGGACTAGCGGGAGGTGGGAGCAGTTCTTC,CASSWTSGRWEQFF
NA,NA,TRBJ2-5,TRBV20-1,TGCAGTGCTAGAGAAGAGTTACTAGCATTTCAGACCCAGTACTTC,CSAREELLAFQTQYF
NA,NA,TRBJ2-1,TRBV12-3/TRBV12-4,TGTGCCAGCAGTCGGACCGATAACAATGAGCAGTTCTTC,CASSRTDNNEQFF
once,NA,TRBJ2-7,TRBV11-2,TGTGCCAGCAGCTGGGGCGGGCCCTACGAGCAGTACTTC,CASSWGGPYEQYF
few,TRBD2,TRBJ2-3,TRBV5-5,TGTGCCAGCAGCTATGCGGGAGGCGGAGATACGCAGTATTTT,CASSYAGGGDTQYF
many,TRBD2,TRBJ2-1,TRBV3-1,TGTGCCAGCAGCCAAGACTCTAGCGGGCAACAGTTCTTC,CASSQDSSGQQFF
many,TRBD1,TRBJ1-1,TRBV7-8,TGTGCCAGCAGCTTGGTTACAGGGGCTCAGGGGGCTTTCTTT,CASSLVTGAQGAFF
NA,TRBD2,TRBJ2-7,TRBV20-1,TGCAGTGCTCTAGGACTAGCGGGAAACTACGAGCAGTACTTC,CSALGLAGNYEQYF
many,NA,TRBJ2-1,TRBV14,TGTGCCAGCAGTTTTTGGGGGAGTATCTACAATGAGCAGTTCTTC,CASSFWGSIYNEQFF
many,TRBD1,TRBJ2-1,TRBV6-5,TGTGCCAGCAGTTACACCAGACAGGGGTACAATGAGCAGTTCTTC,CASSYTRQGYNEQFF
many,NA,TRBJ1-1,TRBV18,TGTGCCAGCTCACCGGAGTACGGGGCTTTCTTT,CASSPEYGAFF
many,TRBD2,TRBJ2-5,TRBV3-1,TGTGCCAGCAGCCAAGGAAGGACTAGCGGGACAGGGGAGACCCAGTACTTC,CASSQGRTSGTGETQYF
many,NA,TRBJ2-5,TRBV20-1,TGCAGTGCTAAGGGACCTGGCGAGACCCAGTACTTC,CSAKGPGETQYF
NA,TRBD1,TRBJ1-4,TRBV30,TGTGCCTGGGGGACAGGGGGCTTTCGGGAAAAACTGTTTTTT,CAWGTGGFREKLFF
few,NA,TRBJ2-1,TRBV11-2,TGTGCCAGCAGTGAAAGGGGCTTTCCTAGTGAGCAGTTCTTC,CASSERGFPSEQFF
many,NA,TRBJ2-7,TRBV11-2,TGTGCCAGCAGCTTAGTTCGGGGACGCTCCTACGAGCAGTACTTC,CASSLVRGRSYEQYF
few,TRBD2,TRBJ2-2,TRBV7-8,TGTGCCAGCAGCCCCGCGGTGGCGGGAGTCGACACCGGGGAGCTGTTTTTT,CASSPAVAGVDTGELFF
many,NA,TRBJ2-3,TRBV7-3,TGTGCCAGCAGCTCGACTAGTCACGAAGATACGCAGTATTTT,CASSSTSHEDTQYF
NA,NA,TRBJ2-3,TRBV28,TGTGCCAGCAGTTCTCAAATAGATACGCAGTATTTT,CASSSQIDTQYF
many,NA,TRBJ2-1,TRBV9,TGTGCCAGCAGCGTAGCGGGGTTCAGGTACAATGAGCAGTTCTTC,CASSVAGFRYNEQFF
NA,NA,TRBJ2-1,TRBV11-2,TGTGCCAGCAGCTTAGGAGTAGGGGCGTACAATGAGCAGTTCTTC,CASSLGVGAYNEQFF
many,NA,TRBJ2-7,TRBV20-1,TGCAGTGCTAGAGATATGACCACAGGGTGGTACGAGCAGTACTTC,CSARDMTTGWYEQYF
NA,TRBD2,TRBJ2-1,TRBV4-3,TGCGCCAGCAGCCAAGAAACTAGCGGGAGGCAAGGTGGGCAGTTCTTC,CASSQETSGRQGGQFF
many,NA,TRBJ1-5,TRBV6-2/TRBV6-3,TGTGCCAGCAGTCGAACCGTTGGGGAGGGAAATCAGCCCCAGCATTTT,CASSRTVGEGNQPQHF
few,NA,TRBJ2-6,TRBV9,TGTGCCAGCAGCGTAGCGGCTGGGGCCAACGTCCTGACTTTC,CASSVAAGANVLTF
few,TRBD1,TRBJ1-1,TRBV20-1,TGCAGTGCTAGAGACCTCCGGGACAGGTACACTGAAGCTTTCTTT,CSARDLRDRYTEAFF
NA,TRBD2,TRBJ2-7,TRBV27,TGTGCCAGCAGTTTTTCGGGAGGAGGCAGAGCGGGGCCTGACTACGAGCAGTACTTC,CASSFSGGGRAGPDYEQYF
many,NA,TRBJ2-1,TRBV5-1,TGCGCCAGCAGCTTGGCCCCCACCTACGGCGATGAGCAGTTCTTC,CASSLAPTYGDEQFF
many,TRBD2,TRBJ2-1,TRBV5-6,TGTGCCAGCAGTTATTGGGTACCGGGAGGGCCCAATGAGCAGTTCTTC,CASSYWVPGGPNEQFF
many,NA,TRBJ1-1,TRBV5-6,TGTGCCAGCAGCTTCGTTGCCCTGATGAACACTGAAGCTTTCTTT,CASSFVALMNTEAFF
many,NA,TRBJ1-2,TRBV29-1,TGCAGCGTTGACCAGGGGCAGGGCGGCTACACCTTC,CSVDQGQGGYTF
NA,NA,TRBJ2-3,TRBV11-2,TGTGCCAGCAGCGGGGCGGCAGATACGCAGTATTTT,CASSGAADTQYF
NA,NA,TRBJ2-5,TRBV5-1,TGCGCCAGCAGCTTGACAGGGGCGGGGTCCGAGACCCAGTACTTC,CASSLTGAGSETQYF
NA,NA,TRBJ1-4,TRBV5-1,TGCGCCAGCAGCTCGGGACGGATTAGTGAAAAACTGTTTTTT,CASSSGRISEKLFF
NA,NA,TRBJ2-3,TRBV7-2,TGTGCCAGCAGCGGTAGTCTCACAGATACGCAGTATTTT,CASSGSLTDTQYF